This entry lists 19 T cell receptor beta chains sequenced from one sample in a study of multiple sclerosis patients with progressive multifocal leukoencephalopathy. As to time point: before natalizumab initiation. TCRdb keeps only in-frame clones here, not all; method: immunoSEQ multiplex PCR. The repertoire includes tens of thousands of clones, 80% to 95% of them detected once, and roughly 2% sits in the top ten. Sample: PBMCs. The receptors come from a man aged 25 to 40 with multiple sclerosis.

The chain uses TRBV6-6 and TRBJ2-7, with D perhaps being TRBD1 or TRBD2 (5 bases each). V shed 2 bases and J shed 2 bases, with 13 bases lying between them. This CDR3 spans 15 amino acids. The germline V gene has CDR1 MNHNY and CDR2 SVGAGI (reference sequence). The CDR3, as DNA: TGTGCCAGCAGTTACCCCGGGACGCCGACCTACGAGCAGTACGTC. This translates into CASSYPGTPTYEQYV.

The gene calls are TRBV7-3 and TRBJ2-7; 7 nucleotides align to TRBD1. Trimming removed 7 bases from V and 2 bases from J; junction bases left unmatched: 20. Germline V gives CDR1 SGHTA, CDR2 FQGTGA. This CDR3 is built from 18 residues. The CDR3 DNA sequence: TGTGCCAGCACTCCCCCGGACAGGTTAGGGAGCTACCCCTACGAGCAGTACTTC. This translates into CASTPPDRLGSYPYEQYF.

V gene TRBV7-7 combines with J gene TRBJ2-1, with 10 bases fitting TRBD2. CDR1 SSHAT and CDR2 FNYEAQ come from the germline V gene (reference sequence). With V trimmed by 5 bases and J by 0 bases, 4 bases remained unmatched. This CDR3 is built from 16 residues. CDR3: CASSQASGSSYNEQFF. Here the CDR3 DNA reads TGTGCCAGCAGCCAGGCTAGCGGGAGCTCCTACAATGAGCAGTTCTTC.

This sequence joins TRBV4-3 and TRBJ2-3; D call uncertain. The V end lost 0 bases, the J end lost 2 bases, and 9 bases lay between the germline ends. There are 15 residues in the CDR3. Germline CDR1 LGHNA, CDR2 YSLEER. The CDR3 protein is CASSQESRPTDTQYF. Written as DNA, the CDR3 is TGCGCCAGCAGCCAAGAATCCAGGCCCACAGATACGCAGTATTTT.

This clone has just one count. This chain uses TRBV2 with TRBJ2-7, with D possibly matching TRBD2 (5 bases). The CDR3 loop spans 13 amino acids. In germline, CDR1 is SNHLY, CDR2 FYNNEI. V was pared by 9 bases and J by 0 bases, with 12 bases between. The CDR3 loop is CASSSESSYEQYV. DNA for the CDR3: TGTGCCAGTAGTAGCGAGTCCTCCTACGAGCAGTACGTC.

This sequence joins TRBV6-5 and TRBJ2-1; weak D call: TRBD1 (6 bases). Deletions cut 2 bases from V and 5 bases from J, with 13 bases between. The CDR3 has 15 residues. Germline V gene lookup returns CDR1 MNHEY and CDR2 SVGAGI. In DNA form, the CDR3 reads TGTGCCAGCAGTTACCACAGAGGGACACACAATGAGCAGTTCTTC. This translates into CASSYHRGTHNEQFF.

Notes on this clone: This specimen includes other DNA sequences encoding the same CDR3. The genes are TRBV5-4 and TRBJ2-1; 7 bases match TRBD2. V lost 6 bases, J lost 10 bases, and 13 bases stayed unmatched. CDR3 length: 14 residues. Germline V CDR1 and CDR2: SGHNT, YYREEE (reference sequence). The CDR3 sequence: CASTQGAGEGEQFF. The CDR3 nucleotides are TGTGCCAGCACCCAAGGGGCCGGGGAGGGGGAGCAGTTCTTC.

The chain links TRBV4-3 to TRBJ2-3, with TRBD2 matching 9 bases. Germline trimming cut 5 bases from V and 1 base from J; bases unmatched to any gene: 7. Germline CDR1 is LGHNA and CDR2 is YSLEER. This CDR3 spans 16 amino acids. The CDR3 region is CASSTILAGGTDTQYF. DNA of the CDR3: TGCGCCAGCAGCACGATACTAGCGGGCGGCACAGATACGCAGTATTTT.

The chain combines TRBV7-2 with TRBJ1-5; 8 positions match TRBD1. This CDR3 region has 15 residues. Germline assignment: CDR1 SGHTA and CDR2 FQGNSA. With 2 bases clipped from V and 4 bases from J, the junction kept 4 bases outside the gene matches. This chain's CDR3 is CASSLSRDRNQPQHF. CDR3 sequence (DNA): TGTGCCAGCAGCTTAAGTAGGGACAGGAATCAGCCCCAGCATTTT.

The chain joins TRBV4-1 to TRBJ2-3; 11 nucleotides align to TRBD2. Germline V gene sequence: CDR1 MGHRA, CDR2 YSYEKL. The CDR3 totals 16 residues. Trimming removed 4 bases from V and 2 bases from J; junction bases left unmatched: 5. In nucleotides, the CDR3 is TGCGCCAGCAGCCCGGGACTAGCGGATTTCACAGATACGCAGTATTTT. Translating it yields CASSPGLADFTDTQYF.

This rearrangement joins TRBV6-5 to TRBJ2-3, with 9 bases matching TRBD1. V gave up 7 bases and J gave up 6 bases; unmatched junction bases: 5. This CDR3 is 13 amino acids long. CDR1 and CDR2 from the germline V gene are MNHEY and SVGAGI. The CDR3, as DNA: TGTGCCAGCACCGGGGACAGGGCGGATACGCAGTATTTT. Translating it yields CASTGDRADTQYF.

The chain is built from TRBV19 and TRBJ2-7; D call uncertain. Germline V lookup: CDR1 LNHDA, CDR2 SQIVND (reference sequence). The CDR3 covers 13 residues. Trimming shortened V by 5 bases and J by 2 bases, and 10 bases separated the two germline ends. The chain's CDR3 is CASSARPPYEQYF. The CDR3 DNA sequence: TGTGCCAGTAGTGCCCGACCCCCCTACGAGCAGTACTTC.

The chain uses TRBV7-2 and TRBJ2-5; D not resolved. The germline V gene encodes CDR1 SGHTA and CDR2 FQGNSA. The CDR3 covers 13 residues. V was shortened by 5 bases and J by 4 bases, with 11 bases between the two germline ends. The CDR3 region has the DNA TGTGCCAGCAGCCTCGCCTCTTCAGAGACCCAGTACTTC. This sequence encodes CASSLASSETQYF.

The sample holds one count of this clone. This chain connects TRBV2 to TRBJ2-2; D is undetermined. With 6 bases removed from V and 4 bases from J, the gap between germline ends came to 9 bases. The germline V gene has CDR1 SNHLY and CDR2 FYNNEI. The CDR3 is 13 amino acids. The CDR3 region is CASSVDGTGELFF. CDR3 bases: TGTGCCAGCAGCGTAGACGGCACCGGGGAGCTGTTTTTT.

The chain joins TRBV7-2 to TRBJ2-3; D not certain. CDR1 and CDR2 (germline): SGHTA, FQGNSA. This CDR3 region has 13 residues. The V end was cut by 4 bases, the J end by 3 bases, with 8 bases between. The chain's CDR3 is CASSYRKTDTQYF. The CDR3 DNA follows: TGTGCCAGCAGCTACAGAAAAACAGATACGCAGTATTTT.

The chain uses TRBV11-3 and TRBJ1-4; D gene unclear. Trimming stripped 4 bases from V and 0 bases from J, with 9 bases between. Germline V gene data show CDR1 as SGHNT and CDR2 as YENEEA. The CDR3 has 15 residues. The chain's CDR3 is CASSSSGTTNEKLFF. CDR3 DNA sequence: TGTGCCAGCAGCTCGTCCGGGACAACTAATGAAAAACTGTTTTTT.

The chain joins TRBV18 to TRBJ2-7; D unclear. This CDR3 has 15 amino acids. The germline CDR1 and CDR2 sequences are KGHSH and LQKENI. Trimming cost V 1 base and J 0 bases, with 10 bases left between them. Here the CDR3 reads CASSPRGRSSYEQYV. The CDR3 region has the DNA TGTGCCAGCTCACCACGTGGACGGAGCTCCTACGAGCAGTACGTC.

This clone has a handful of counts. The chain combines TRBV19 with TRBJ1-1; D gene ambiguous. CDR1 and CDR2 from the germline V gene are LNHDA and SQIVND (reference sequence). This CDR3 is 12 amino acids long. V lost 3 bases and J 11 bases, leaving 13 bases between the germline ends. This CDR3 reads CASSMGVLKAFF. The DNA of the CDR3 is TGTGCCAGTAGTATGGGTGTTCTGAAGGCTTTCTTT.

In this sample, this clone turned up once. The J gene is TRBJ2-7, the V gene TRBV4-1, with unresolved D. Germline V CDR1 and CDR2: MGHRA, YSYEKL. The length of the CDR3 is 12 residues. The ends were cut back, 3 bases at V and 8 bases at J, with 11 bases in the middle. The chain's CDR3 is CASSHLNDKQYF. In DNA form, the CDR3 reads TGCGCCAGCAGCCACTTAAACGATAAGCAGTACTTC.